One sample yielded the 21 T cell receptor beta chains listed below, sequenced in a study of beta chain features in type 1 diabetes. Which antigens these TCRs recognize remains unknown. What was sequenced were expressed TCRB transcripts, since all of the isolated RNA had been reverse transcribed. Repertoires were generated with immunoSEQ multiplex PCR, while TCRdb's copy carries only in-frame clones and drops some. The table lists 550,000 to 850,000 clones, around an eighth of them singletons. Study-wide findings and caveats: Type 1 diabetes patients had TCRB CDR3s that were shorter (moderately but significantly so) in all four CD4+ subsets.

The sequencing input was naive CD4+ T cells from blood. Receptors were obtained from a man aged 18 to 30 with type 1 diabetes.

This chain links TRBV18 with TRBJ2-1, with 14 bases matching TRBD2. The trim removed 3 bases at V and 9 bases at J, leaving 7 bases unmatched. From germline, CDR1 is KGHSH and CDR2 LQKENI. The CDR3 contains 16 residues. The CDR3 spells CASSPSGTSGGVEQFF. The CDR3, as DNA: TGTGCCAGCTCACCCTCCGGGACTAGCGGGGGTGTTGAGCAGTTCTTC.

CDR3 nucleotides: TGCGCCAGCAGCCAGCCGACAGGACACACTGAAGCTTTCTTT. It codes for CASSQPTGHTEAFF. The chain recombines TRBV4-1 with TRBJ1-1, with a possible D match to TRBD1 (6 bases). The CDR3 spans 14 residues. Germline CDR1 MGHRA, CDR2 YSYEKL. V lost 3 bases to trimming and J lost 3 bases, with 11 bases between them.

This clone was detected a few times. The chain has TRBV7-2 and TRBJ1-5; no definite D call. The germline V and J ends were trimmed by 1 base and 2 bases, with 12 bases remaining between them. This CDR3 has 16 amino acids. Germline assignment: CDR1 SGHTA and CDR2 FQGNSA. The CDR3, as DNA: TGTGCCAGCAGCTTAGTCCAAGGGCTTCGCAATCAGCCCCAGCATTTT. It yields the protein CASSLVQGLRNQPQHF.

This clone was seen a few times. The chain carries TRBV7-8 and TRBJ1-3, with 7 bases lining up with TRBD1. The V and J ends lost 5 bases and 0 bases, in that order; junction bases with no gene match: 4. CDR1 and CDR2 from the germline V gene are SGHVS and FQNEAQ. The CDR3 sequence is 15 residues long. Here the CDR3 reads CASSRDRGSGNTIYF. The CDR3 DNA is TGTGCCAGCAGCCGGGACAGAGGCTCTGGAAACACCATATATTTT.

The rearrangement uses TRBV4-1 and TRBJ2-7, with 7 bases lining up with TRBD1. With 2 bases clipped from V and 2 bases from J, the junction kept 3 bases outside the gene matches. The CDR3 consists of 14 residues. Looked up from germline, CDR1 is MGHRA and CDR2 is YSYEKL. Written as DNA, the CDR3 is TGCGCCAGCAGCCAACCGGGACAGACCTACGAGCAGTACTTC. Translation: CASSQPGQTYEQYF.

The rearrangement joins TRBV4-1 to TRBJ2-4; D perhaps matches TRBD2 (6 bases). The CDR3 has 15 residues. Trimming stripped 0 bases from V and 4 bases from J, with 10 bases between. The germline V gene encodes CDR1 MGHRA and CDR2 YSYEKL. The CDR3 is CASSQDRDSKNIQYF. In DNA form, the CDR3 reads TGCGCCAGCAGCCAAGACAGGGACTCGAAAAACATTCAGTACTTC.

The V call is TRBV9, the J call TRBJ2-7, with 12 bases that match TRBD1. Germline loops: CDR1 SGDLS, CDR2 YYNGEE. This CDR3 is built from 17 residues. V was pared by 2 bases and J by 7 bases, with 13 bases of the junction left unmatched. The CDR3: CASSVGLPGQGAGEQYF. DNA of the CDR3: TGTGCCAGCAGCGTGGGGTTACCGGGACAGGGGGCTGGGGAGCAGTACTTC.

J is TRBJ2-3 and V is TRBV9; TRBD1 is a possible D gene (5 bases). The CDR3 is 15 amino acids. Trimming removed 2 bases at V and 1 base at J, with 11 bases between. The germline CDR1 and CDR2 sequences are SGDLS and YYNGEE. The CDR3 DNA is TGTGCCAGCAGCGTTTCAGTCAGGGGCACAGATACGCAGTATTTT. Translating it yields CASSVSVRGTDTQYF.

This rearrangement joins TRBV2 to TRBJ2-7, with D perhaps matching TRBD1 (6 bases). This CDR3 spans 16 amino acids. V shed 4 bases and J shed 0 bases, with 16 bases lying between them. CDR1 SNHLY and CDR2 FYNNEI come from the germline V gene. The CDR3 sequence: CASSVAGWDISYEQYF. CDR3 nucleotide sequence: TGTGCCAGCAGTGTTGCCGGATGGGACATCTCCTACGAGCAGTACTTC.

This clone has only a few counts. The chain has TRBV29-1 and TRBJ2-3, with D possibly matching TRBD1 (5 bases). Deletions cut 6 bases from V and 2 bases from J, with 15 bases between. The CDR3 spans 14 residues. Germline CDR1 SQVTM, CDR2 ANQGSEA. Here the CDR3 DNA reads TGCAGCGTGCTCAGGGTTATATCCACAGATACGCAGTATTTT. Protein sequence: CSVLRVISTDTQYF.

Points on this clone: The sample holds other DNA sequences that translate to the same CDR3. The rearrangement links TRBV6-6 to TRBJ2-7; D possibly corresponds to TRBD1 (6 bases). The CDR3 totals 15 residues. V lost 2 bases, J lost 0 bases, and 11 bases lay in between. Germline-derived CDR1 and CDR2 are MNHNY and SVGAGI (reference sequence). Written as DNA, the CDR3 is TGTGCCAGCAGTTACCTGAGGGGGAGCTCCTACGAGCAGTACTTC. It specifies CASSYLRGSSYEQYF.

This clone was found a few times. The chain joins TRBV10-1 to TRBJ2-1; 9 bases agree with TRBD2. V trimming: 5 bases; J trimming: 9 bases; junction bases outside the gene matches: 11. The CDR3 runs 15 residues. Germline assignment: CDR1 WNHNN and CDR2 SYGVQD (reference sequence). The CDR3 loop is CASSPSAGGRGEQFF. The CDR3 nucleotides are TGCGCCAGCAGTCCATCAGCGGGGGGCCGCGGTGAGCAGTTCTTC.

This clone came up a few times. The chain carries TRBV30 and TRBJ2-7; 8 nucleotides align to TRBD1. Germline V lookup: CDR1 GTSNPN, CDR2 SVGIG (reference sequence). Trimming took 4 bases from V and 5 from J; bases not matched to a gene: 7. The CDR3 sequence is 13 residues long. The chain's CDR3 is CAWMRTGKDEQYF. The DNA of the CDR3 is TGTGCCTGGATGAGGACAGGGAAGGACGAGCAGTACTTC.

The chain joins TRBV14 to TRBJ2-7; D may be TRBD1 (5 bases). CDR1 and CDR2 from the germline V gene are SGHDN and FVKESK. The CDR3 covers 14 residues. Trimming stripped 0 bases from V and 4 bases from J, with 10 bases between. The CDR3 DNA reads TGTGCCAGCAGCCAAGAAGGGGCCTATTACGAGCAGTACTTC. Translation: CASSQEGAYYEQYF.

This clone has just a few counts. This sequence joins TRBV6-1 and TRBJ2-7; TRBD1 aligns across 9 bases. V was clipped by 8 bases and J by 3 bases; unmatched bases: 5. The CDR3 loop spans 13 amino acids. From germline, CDR1 is MNHNS and CDR2 SASEGT. As DNA, the CDR3 is TGTGCCAGCGTCCGGGACAGGGTCTACGAGCAGTACTTC. Its protein product is CASVRDRVYEQYF.

This clone was seen only a few times. J is TRBJ1-3 and V is TRBV29-1, with D unclear. V shed 7 bases and J shed 1 base, with 14 bases lying between them. The germline V gene encodes CDR1 SQVTM and CDR2 ANQGSEA. The CDR3 totals 14 residues. The CDR3 DNA follows: TGCAGCGCACGGGCCCGGTTATCTGGAAACACCATATATTTT. This translates into CSARARLSGNTIYF. Supplemented by reference TRBV29-1 and TRBJ1-3, the full variable domain reads SAVISQKPSRDICQRGTSLTIQCQVDSQVTMMFWYRQQPGQSLTLIATANQGSEATYESGFVIDKFPISRPNLTFSTLTVSNMSPEDSSIYLCSARARLSGNTIYFGEGSWLTVV.

This clone was counted between two and nine times. The V and J genes are TRBV6-5 and TRBJ2-1; no firm D call. The V end was cut by 5 bases, the J end by 10 bases, with 12 bases between. Germline V CDR1 and CDR2: MNHEY, SVGAGI. The CDR3 spans 12 residues. CDR3 sequence reads: CASSQRLGEQFF. The CDR3 DNA reads as TGTGCCAGCAGTCAACGATTAGGGGAGCAGTTCTTC.

This chain links TRBV9 with TRBJ2-2, with D possibly being TRBD2 (6 bases). The V end lost 0 bases, the J end lost 8 bases, and 11 bases lay between the germline ends. The germline CDR1 and CDR2 sequences are SGDLS and YYNGEE. The length of the CDR3 is 14 residues. The CDR3: CASSVAEGFGELFF. DNA for the CDR3: TGTGCCAGCAGCGTAGCGGAGGGGTTTGGGGAGCTGTTTTTT.

The V and J genes are TRBV13 and TRBJ1-1; maybe TRBD1 (6 bases). The V and J ends lost 5 bases and 0 bases respectively, with 13 bases between them. The CDR3 runs 15 residues. From germline, CDR1 is PRHDT and CDR2 FYEKMQ (reference sequence). The CDR3 DNA reads TGTGCCAGCAGCGGACAGTTTCCGGTGAACACTGAAGCTTTCTTT. This translates into CASSGQFPVNTEAFF.

This clone was seen only once. The rearrangement uses TRBV7-2 and TRBJ1-1, with TRBD1 matching over 7 bases. CDR3 length equals 13 residues. With V trimmed by 4 bases and J by 4 bases, 3 bases remained unmatched. The V gene's germline CDR1 is SGHTA and CDR2 FQGNSA. CDR3: CASSSDRATEAFF. The CDR3 DNA reads TGTGCCAGCAGCTCTGACAGGGCCACTGAAGCTTTCTTT. Full variable domain (missing parts from reference TRBV7-2 and TRBJ1-1): GAGVSQSPSNKVTEKGKDVELRCDPISGHTALYWYRQSLGQGLEFLIYFQGNSAPDKSGLPSDRFSAERTGGSVSTLTIQRTQQEDSAVYLCASSSDRATEAFFGQGTRLTVV.

The chain carries TRBV7-8 and TRBJ2-3, with 13 bases lining up with TRBD2. Trimming cost V 6 bases and J 6 bases; bases outside gene matches: 6. The CDR3 totals 15 residues. From germline, CDR1 is SGHVS and CDR2 FQNEAQ. The CDR3 loop reads CASSTSGGASDTQYF. The CDR3 nucleotides are TGTGCCAGCAGTACTAGCGGGGGGGCCAGTGATACGCAGTATTTT.